Below, 21 T cell receptor beta chains from the same sample are listed, as sequenced in a study of a mutant IDH1 vaccine in newly diagnosed glioma (dated by TCRdb to the early 2020s). No antigen has been assigned to these receptors. Libraries were constructed by the immunoSEQ multiplex PCR assay. Sourced from immuneACCESS, this table was stored by TCRdb with only in-frame sequences that have V and J called. A share of the clones is absent; for the studies checked, an unresolved V gene accounts for under half, and the remainder has no known explanation. The sample yields 110,000 or so clones; 75% to 90% were counted once. Together, the top ten hold 0.55% to 0.7% of the sample. The intended sense of this specimen's time point label: week 11, during vaccination. Every vaccine dose consisted of 300 ug of a 20-mer mutant IDH1 peptide in Montanide, administered subcutaneously together with topical imiquimod.

This specimen consisted of PBMCs, obtained from a glioma patient whose treatment included an IDH1 peptide vaccine. Receptor source: a woman aged 50 to 60 with glioma.

The chain employs TRBV28 and TRBJ2-7; the D is unclear. Trimming pared 6 bases from V and 0 bases from J, leaving 6 bases between. Germline CDR1 MDHEN, CDR2 SYDVKM. The CDR3 runs to 12 residues. The CDR3 nucleotides are TGTGCCAGCAGCTCAGGCTCCTACGAGCAGTACTTC. It translates to CASSSGSYEQYF.

CDR3 DNA sequence: TGTGCCAGCAGTGTCCTCGGACCCTACGAGCAGTACTTC. Its protein is CASSVLGPYEQYF. V usage is TRBV6-1 and J usage is TRBJ2-7; D is undetermined. The CDR3 loop spans 13 amino acids. The V end was cut by 4 bases, the J end by 2 bases, with 9 bases between. Germline CDR1 and CDR2: MNHNS and SASEGT.

V usage is TRBV19 and J usage is TRBJ1-5; no definite D call. Germline CDR1 and CDR2: LNHDA and SQIVND (reference sequence). The V end was cut by 1 base, the J end by 3 bases, with 4 bases between. The CDR3 consists of 13 residues. The CDR3 coding sequence is TGTGCCAGTAGTATAGTAGTCAATCAGCCCCAGCATTTT. It translates to CASSIVVNQPQHF.

The chain couples TRBV7-9 to TRBJ2-5, with D perhaps TRBD2 (5 bases). Germline values: CDR1 SEHNR, CDR2 FQNEAQ (reference sequence). The length of the CDR3 is 11 residues. The V end was cut by 4 bases, the J end by 11 bases, with 11 bases between. For the CDR3, the DNA is TGTGCCAGCAGCTCCATGAGGGAGCAGTACTTC. Protein product: CASSSMREQYF.

This clone has more than one count but fewer than ten. This chain links TRBV27 with TRBJ1-3; possibly TRBD1 for D (5 bases). Germline V gene data show CDR1 as MNHEY and CDR2 as SMNVEV (reference sequence). V was pared by 5 bases and J by 0 bases, with 14 bases between. The CDR3 length is 16 residues. CDR3 sequence (DNA): TGTGCCAGCAGTCCCCTCCGCGGGGGCTCTGGAAACACCATATATTTT. Protein product: CASSPLRGGSGNTIYF.

The chain joins TRBV29-1 to TRBJ1-4; D remains ambiguous. The V end lost 4 bases, the J end lost 8 bases, and 14 bases lay between the germline ends. CDR3 length: 13 amino acids. The germline V gene encodes CDR1 SQVTM and CDR2 ANQGSEA. The CDR3 sequence is CSVGEGSYEKLFF. The CDR3, as DNA: TGCAGCGTTGGTGAGGGTAGTTACGAAAAACTGTTTTTT.

The J gene is TRBJ2-6, the V gene TRBV2, with a possible D match to TRBD1 (6 bases). Germline V CDR1 and CDR2: SNHLY, FYNNEI. The length of the CDR3 is 14 residues. Trimming left V 4 bases short and J 4 bases short, with 8 bases between. In DNA, the CDR3 is TGTGCCAGCAGTGCAGGGGTAGGGGCCAACGTCCTGACTTTC. Protein: CASSAGVGANVLTF.

The CDR3 nucleotides are TGCGCCAGCAGCCACCAAATGAGGGCCGAGCAGTACTTC. Protein: CASSHQMRAEQYF. The chain couples TRBV4-1 to TRBJ2-7; D is possibly TRBD2 (5 bases). This CDR3 has 13 amino acids. Deletions cut 3 bases from V and 6 bases from J, with 12 bases between. Germline V lookup: CDR1 MGHRA, CDR2 YSYEKL.

The V call is TRBV6-6, the J call TRBJ1-4, with 8 bases lining up with TRBD1. Per the germline V gene, CDR1 is MNHNY and CDR2 is SVGAGI (reference sequence). This CDR3 has 13 amino acids. Trimming cost V 5 bases and J 4 bases; bases outside gene matches: 0. The CDR3 is CASSDRGNEKLFF. CDR3 coding DNA: TGTGCCAGCAGTGACAGGGGTAATGAAAAACTGTTTTTT.

The chain joins TRBV5-1 to TRBJ2-1; 9 bases match TRBD2. This CDR3 contains 17 residues. J was trimmed by 0 bases and V by 2 bases; bases with no gene match: 6. Germline CDR1 is SGHRS and CDR2 is YFSETQ. The CDR3 here is CASSFGLAGSSYNEQFF. The DNA for the CDR3 is TGCGCCAGCAGCTTTGGCCTAGCGGGGAGCTCCTACAATGAGCAGTTCTTC.

The J gene is TRBJ1-5, the V gene TRBV18, with D unresolved. This CDR3 is 15 amino acids long. Germline-derived CDR1 and CDR2 are KGHSH and LQKENI. V was cut by 0 bases and J by 0 bases, with 6 bases left in between. CDR3 region: CASSPPGVSNQPQHF. The DNA for the CDR3 is TGTGCCAGCTCACCACCGGGAGTTAGCAATCAGCCCCAGCATTTT. Together with reference TRBV18 and TRBJ1-5, the CDR3 gives the full variable domain: NAGVMQNPRHLVRRRGQEARLRCSPMKGHSHVYWYRQLPEEGLKFMVYLQKENIIDESGMPKERFSAEFPKEGPSILRIQQVVRGDSAAYFCASSPPGVSNQPQHFGDGTRLSIL.

The sample holds one count of this clone. This chain uses TRBV7-8 with TRBJ2-4; D is undetermined. Germline V lookup: CDR1 SGHVS, CDR2 FQNEAQ. V gave up 5 bases and J gave up 3 bases, with 14 bases separating them. The CDR3 contains 15 residues. The CDR3 protein is CASSLLRRGKNIQYF. CDR3 coding DNA: TGTGCCAGCAGCCTCCTGCGTCGAGGCAAAAACATTCAGTACTTC.

This chain links TRBV19 with TRBJ2-5; 12 nucleotides line up with TRBD1. The CDR3 covers 14 residues. V trimming: 5 bases; J trimming: 11 bases; junction bases outside the gene matches: 9. Germline V lookup: CDR1 LNHDA, CDR2 SQIVND (reference sequence). In DNA form, the CDR3 reads TGTGCCAGTAGTGAAAGGGACAGGGGGCGAGAGCAGTACTTC. Translated: CASSERDRGREQYF.

V gene TRBV5-1 combines with J gene TRBJ1-6, with TRBD1 matching 8 bases. This CDR3 spans 14 amino acids. Trimming at V came to 7 bases and at J to 8 bases, leaving 8 bases not matched to a gene. Germline assignment: CDR1 SGHRS and CDR2 YFSETQ. The CDR3 DNA reads TGCGCCAGCGGACCGGGACAGGCCCATTCACCCCTCCACTTT. It specifies CASGPGQAHSPLHF.

This chain connects TRBV7-8 to TRBJ1-1; TRBD1 is a possible D gene (5 bases). Germline CDR1 SGHVS, CDR2 FQNEAQ. The V gene lost 3 bases and the J gene lost 1 base, with 15 bases spanning the gap. This CDR3 region has 16 residues. CDR3 amino acids: CASSFSRPGQNTEAFF. The CDR3 DNA sequence: TGTGCCAGCAGCTTTAGTCGCCCAGGGCAGAACACTGAAGCTTTCTTT.

The chain is built from TRBV7-9 and TRBJ2-5; TRBD2 aligns across 10 bases. Per the germline V gene, CDR1 is SEHNR and CDR2 is FQNEAQ (reference sequence). V was pared by 2 bases and J by 2 bases, with 2 bases of the junction left unmatched. The CDR3 has 15 amino acids. The CDR3 is CASSLRTSGQETQYF. In nucleotides, the CDR3 is TGTGCCAGCAGCTTAAGGACTAGCGGACAAGAGACCCAGTACTTC.

The rearrangement links TRBV6-5 to TRBJ2-2; the D gene is possibly TRBD1 (6 bases). V lost 0 bases, J lost 6 bases, and 11 bases lay in between. This CDR3 region has 15 residues. Germline CDR1 reads MNHEY; CDR2 reads SVGAGI. As DNA, the CDR3 is TGTGCCAGCAGTTACTCCTCAGGGGTTTCCGGGGAGCTGTTTTTT. Its translation: CASSYSSGVSGELFF.

The V and J genes are TRBV6-1 and TRBJ2-7, with D unclear. Germline lookup yields CDR1 MNHNS and CDR2 SASEGT. The CDR3 extends over 15 amino acids. V dropped 7 bases and J dropped 0 bases, with 16 bases sitting between them. CDR3 region: CASKVKGLSSYEQYF. The CDR3 DNA reads as TGTGCCAGCAAAGTGAAGGGTCTTTCCTCCTACGAGCAGTACTTC.

This clone was detected only once. The J gene is TRBJ2-7, the V gene TRBV5-1; D is uncertain. V gave up 0 bases and J gave up 11 bases, with 12 bases separating them. CDR3 length: 12 amino acids. Germline-derived CDR1 and CDR2 are SGHRS and YFSETQ. DNA of the CDR3: TGCGCCAGCAGCTTGGGTGGCACTGGGGAGTACTTC. Protein sequence: CASSLGGTGEYF.

A few counts support this clone. The chain couples TRBV5-6 to TRBJ1-4, with 7 positions matching TRBD1. In germline, CDR1 is SGHDT, CDR2 YYEEEE. V lost 0 bases to trimming and J lost 8 bases; unmatched junction nucleotides: 7. The CDR3 runs to 15 residues. CDR3 nucleotides: TGTGCCAGCAGCTTGGCCCGACAGGGAAAAGAAAAACTGTTTTTT. It is translated as CASSLARQGKEKLFF.

The chain couples TRBV5-6 to TRBJ1-5; TRBD1 agrees at 8 bases. The germline V gene has CDR1 SGHDT and CDR2 YYEEEE. The CDR3 runs to 16 residues. Trimming cost V 0 bases and J 2 bases; bases outside gene matches: 4. For the CDR3, the DNA is TGTGCCAGCAGCTTGGGGGCAGGGGGCGGCAATCAGCCCCAGCATTTT. Protein sequence: CASSLGAGGGNQPQHF.